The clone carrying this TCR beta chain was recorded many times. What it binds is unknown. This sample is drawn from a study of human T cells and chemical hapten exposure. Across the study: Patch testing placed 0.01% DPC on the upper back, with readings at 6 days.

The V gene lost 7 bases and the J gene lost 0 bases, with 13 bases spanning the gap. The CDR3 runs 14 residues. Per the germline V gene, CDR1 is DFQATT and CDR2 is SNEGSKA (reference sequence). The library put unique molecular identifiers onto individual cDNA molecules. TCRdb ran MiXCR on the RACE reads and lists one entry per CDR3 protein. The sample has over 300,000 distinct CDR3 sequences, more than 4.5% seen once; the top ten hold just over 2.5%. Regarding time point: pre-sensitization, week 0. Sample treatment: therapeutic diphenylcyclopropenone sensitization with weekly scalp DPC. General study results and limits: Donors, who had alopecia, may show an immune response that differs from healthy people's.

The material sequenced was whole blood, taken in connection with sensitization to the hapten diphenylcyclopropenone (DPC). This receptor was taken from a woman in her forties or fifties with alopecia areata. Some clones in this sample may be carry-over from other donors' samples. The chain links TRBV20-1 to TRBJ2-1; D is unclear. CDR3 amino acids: CSVETRSSYNEQFF. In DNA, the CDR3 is TGCAGTGTTGAGACTCGTAGCTCCTACAATGAGCAGTTCTTC.